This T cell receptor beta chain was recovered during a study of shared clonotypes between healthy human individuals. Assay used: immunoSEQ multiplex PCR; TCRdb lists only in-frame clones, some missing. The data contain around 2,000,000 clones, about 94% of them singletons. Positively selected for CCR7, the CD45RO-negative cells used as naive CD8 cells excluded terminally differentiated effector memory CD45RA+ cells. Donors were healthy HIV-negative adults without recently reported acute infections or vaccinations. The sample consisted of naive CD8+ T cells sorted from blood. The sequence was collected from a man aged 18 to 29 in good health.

CDR3 DNA sequence: TGTGCCAGCAGTCCCCATCTTGGGGTTGTTTTTTACGAGCAGTACTTC. It specifies CASSPHLGVVFYEQYF. J is TRBJ2-7 and V is TRBV27; no clear D gene. Trimming took off 5 bases at V and 4 bases at J, with 21 bases between the two ends. This CDR3 spans 16 amino acids. Germline values: CDR1 MNHEY, CDR2 SMNVEV (reference sequence).